Presented here are 4 T cell receptor beta chains from one specimen sequenced in a study of blood T cells in healthy people across ages. With a J-beta primer mix and a sample-barcoded 5' primer, a second PCR ran roughly 7 to 11 cycles. TCRdb fed the 5' RACE reads into MiXCR, producing one record per CDR3 protein. The sample records around 990,000 distinct CDR3 sequences, around two fifths being singletons. Sequenced sample: blood. The source of these receptors is a man aged 18 to 30 in good health.

The chain has TRBV10-3 and TRBJ1-1; 11 bases are a match to TRBD1. Germline trimming cut 6 bases from V and 1 base from J; bases unmatched to any gene: 10. The germline CDR1 and CDR2 sequences are ENHRY and SYGVKD. There are 17 residues in the CDR3. The CDR3 DNA sequence: TGTGCCATCAGCTTCCGGGACAGGGGGTCTGGGAACACTGAAGCTTTCTTT. This encodes CAISFRDRGSGNTEAFF.

The V and J genes are TRBV20-1 and TRBJ1-1, with 10 nucleotides matching TRBD1. Trimming took 6 bases from V and 4 from J; bases not matched to a gene: 8. In germline, CDR1 is DFQATT, CDR2 SNEGSKA (reference sequence). This CDR3 is built from 14 residues. CDR3 sequence reads: CSAHHGTGATEAFF. The CDR3 DNA sequence: TGCAGTGCCCACCACGGGACAGGGGCCACTGAAGCTTTCTTT.

This clonotype was counted between two and nine times. J is TRBJ1-6 and V is TRBV12-3 or TRBV12-4; D unclear. The CDR3 loop spans 14 amino acids. Deletions cut 2 bases from V and 4 bases from J, with 6 bases between. For the CDR3, the DNA is TGTGCCAGCAGTTTAAACAGATATAATTCACCCCTCCACTTT. Its protein product is CASSLNRYNSPLHF.

With regard to this clonotype: Being one base from a much bigger clone, this may be a read error. The chain links TRBV6-2 or TRBV6-3 to TRBJ2-7; unclear D gene. The germline gives CDR1 MNHEY, CDR2 SVGEGT. The CDR3 totals 14 residues. V gave up 2 bases and J gave up 0 bases, with 8 bases separating them. The CDR3 bases are TGTGCCAGCAGTTACGGGCAGAGCTCCTACGAGCAGTACTTC. This gives the protein CASSYGQSSYEQYF.